Listed below are T cell receptor beta chains from one sample, sequenced in a study of shared clonotypes between healthy human individuals. Sequenced by immunoSEQ multiplex PCR; TCRdb stores in-frame clones only, minus some. The data show some 660,000 clones, with roughly 72% seen just once and 1.5% to 2% held by the top ten. The sequenced sample consisted of memory CD4+ T cells sorted from blood. The receptor source for this set is a woman aged 25 to 39 in good health. The CDR3 runs from the conserved cysteine through the conserved F or W. The order of the fields is D gene, V gene, clone size, J gene, CDR3 DNA, CDR3 protein. The D gene is left open where the match is weak. The size field is filled for only some rows; it gives once, few, many or a size class.

D gene: .
V gene: TRBV6-1
clone size: few
J gene: TRBJ2-3
CDR3 DNA: TGTGCCAGCAGTTCCTACACATCAGATACGCAGTATTTT
CDR3 protein: CASSSYTSDTQYF

D gene: .
V gene: TRBV2
clone size: .
J gene: TRBJ2-3
CDR3 DNA: TGTGCCAGCAACCCCAGCGGAACCACAGATACGCAGTATTTT
CDR3 protein: CASNPSGTTDTQYF

D gene: .
V gene: TRBV5-1
clone size: .
J gene: TRBJ2-1
CDR3 DNA: TGCGCCAGCAGTCGTACTAGCACCCTGGGGAATGAGCAGTTCTTC
CDR3 protein: CASSRTSTLGNEQFF

D gene: .
V gene: TRBV15
clone size: once
J gene: TRBJ2-3
CDR3 DNA: TGTGCCACCAGCGCCCAAATGGGGGGAGGGGGTACAGATACGCAGTATTTT
CDR3 protein: CATSAQMGGGGTDTQYF

D gene: .
V gene: TRBV10-1
clone size: few
J gene: TRBJ2-1
CDR3 DNA: TGCGCCAGCAGTGAGTCAGTGGGCAGCACCCAGCAGTTCTTC
CDR3 protein: CASSESVGSTQQFF

D gene: TRBD2
V gene: TRBV6-1
clone size: .
J gene: TRBJ2-5
CDR3 DNA: TGTGCCAGCAGTGCAACGCGCCTGAGCGGGGGTGGGGAGACCCAGTACTTC
CDR3 protein: CASSATRLSGGGETQYF

D gene: TRBD2
V gene: TRBV27
clone size: .
J gene: TRBJ2-2
CDR3 DNA: TGTGCCAGCAGTACCACCTCCGGCGGGAGGGCCCAGACCGGGGAGCTGTTTTTT
CDR3 protein: CASSTTSGGRAQTGELFF

D gene: .
V gene: TRBV6-1
clone size: .
J gene: TRBJ2-4
CDR3 DNA: TGTGCCAGCAGTGAAGCAGGATTCCTAGCCAAAAACATTCAGTACTTC
CDR3 protein: CASSEAGFLAKNIQYF

D gene: .
V gene: TRBV13
clone size: .
J gene: TRBJ2-7
CDR3 DNA: TGTGCCAGCACCCGGACTATGGGTGAGCAGTACTTC
CDR3 protein: CASTRTMGEQYF

D gene: TRBD2
V gene: TRBV7-7
clone size: .
J gene: TRBJ2-7
CDR3 DNA: TGTGCCAGCAGCTTAGCGCGGGAGATTTACGAGCAGTACTTC
CDR3 protein: CASSLAREIYEQYF

D gene: .
V gene: TRBV6-1
clone size: few
J gene: TRBJ2-5
CDR3 DNA: TGTGCCAGCAGTGGTACCCGGGTGGAGACCCAGTACTTC
CDR3 protein: CASSGTRVETQYF

D gene: .
V gene: TRBV30
clone size: .
J gene: TRBJ1-3
CDR3 DNA: TGTGCCTGGAGCCGTGCTCCTGGAAACACCATATATTTT
CDR3 protein: CAWSRAPGNTIYF

D gene: .
V gene: TRBV30
clone size: few
J gene: TRBJ2-7
CDR3 DNA: .
CDR3 protein: CAWSVAGGSGYF

D gene: .
V gene: TRBV5-1
clone size: many
J gene: TRBJ2-1
CDR3 DNA: TGCGCCAGCAACCGACAGACGAGCTCCTACAATGAGCAGTTCTTC
CDR3 protein: CASNRQTSSYNEQFF

D gene: .
V gene: TRBV2
clone size: few
J gene: TRBJ2-2
CDR3 DNA: TGTGCCAGCACACCTAGGCCGCGACTGACCGGGGAGCTGTTTTTT
CDR3 protein: CASTPRPRLTGELFF

D gene: TRBD2
V gene: TRBV6-5
clone size: .
J gene: TRBJ2-5
CDR3 DNA: TGTGCCAGTGGGGGGACTAGCGGGAGCTCCGGGACCCAGTACTTC
CDR3 protein: CASGGTSGSSGTQYF

D gene: .
V gene: TRBV11-2
clone size: .
J gene: TRBJ2-5
CDR3 DNA: TGTGCCAGCAGCTCCAGGGTTCAAGAGACCCAGTACTTC
CDR3 protein: CASSSRVQETQYF

D gene: .
V gene: TRBV4-1
clone size: few
J gene: TRBJ1-2
CDR3 DNA: TGCGCCAGCAGCCCTATTCGACGGGAGGATGGCTACACCTTC
CDR3 protein: CASSPIRREDGYTF

D gene: .
V gene: TRBV6-5
clone size: .
J gene: TRBJ1-2
CDR3 DNA: TGTGCCACCGAGTCCAGTCTTGACGGCTACACCTTC
CDR3 protein: CATESSLDGYTF

D gene: .
V gene: TRBV4-1
clone size: .
J gene: TRBJ2-1
CDR3 DNA: TGCGCCAGCAGCCAAGTGGGTAGCTCCTACAATGAGCAGTTCTTC
CDR3 protein: CASSQVGSSYNEQFF

D gene: TRBD2
V gene: TRBV7-8
clone size: .
J gene: TRBJ2-1
CDR3 DNA: TGTGCCAGCAGCTTAGCGCACAGAGCGGGGAGCTCCTACAATGAGCAGTTCTTC
CDR3 protein: CASSLAHRAGSSYNEQFF

D gene: .
V gene: TRBV19
clone size: .
J gene: TRBJ2-1
CDR3 DNA: TGTGCCAGCAACGACCAGGCCACCTACAATGAGCAGTTCTTC
CDR3 protein: CASNDQATYNEQFF

D gene: TRBD1
V gene: TRBV10-3
clone size: .
J gene: TRBJ2-1
CDR3 DNA: TGTGCCATCAGGGAGAGGACAGGGACAGAAGGTGAGCAGTTCTTC
CDR3 protein: CAIRERTGTEGEQFF

D gene: .
V gene: TRBV29-1
clone size: .
J gene: TRBJ2-1
CDR3 DNA: TGCAGCGTTTCGACGACCCACAATGAGCAGTTCTTC
CDR3 protein: CSVSTTHNEQFF

D gene: TRBD2
V gene: TRBV7-9
clone size: .
J gene: TRBJ2-7
CDR3 DNA: TGTGCCAGCAGCGCAACTAGCGGGACCCCCTACGAGCAGTACTTC
CDR3 protein: CASSATSGTPYEQYF

D gene: .
V gene: TRBV30
clone size: .
J gene: TRBJ1-1
CDR3 DNA: TGTGCCTGGAGCAGACAGGAGAACACTGAAGCTTTCTTT
CDR3 protein: CAWSRQENTEAFF

D gene: .
V gene: TRBV6-1
clone size: .
J gene: TRBJ1-2
CDR3 DNA: TGTGCCAGCAGTGAAGCCGCCATGGGGGGGAACTATGGCTACACCTTC
CDR3 protein: CASSEAAMGGNYGYTF